Shown below are 7 T cell receptor beta chains from a single sample sequenced in a study of blood T cell repertoires in COVID-19. Data came from immunoSEQ multiplex PCR; TCRdb stores just in-frame clones and leaves some out. In the table there are over 150,000 clones, 65% to 90% of which are singletons. The sample taken for sequencing was peripheral blood. Receptors were obtained from a woman aged 55-75 years with COVID-19, enrolled during active disease.

V and J are TRBV5-5 and TRBJ1-4, with a weak D call TRBD1 (6 bases). The V end was cut by 2 bases, the J end by 7 bases, with 12 bases between. The CDR3 runs 14 residues. Germline values: CDR1 SGHKS, CDR2 YYEKEE (reference sequence). The CDR3 sequence is CASSFRDTSEKLFF. The DNA for the CDR3 is TGTGCCAGCAGCTTCCGGGACACATCTGAAAAACTGTTTTTT. The full variable domain, rest sourced from reference TRBV5-5 and TRBJ1-4, is DAGVTQSPTHLIKTRGQQVTLRCSPISGHKSVSWYQQVLGQGPQFIFQYYEKEERGRGNFPDRFSARQFPNYSSELNVNALLLGDSALYLCASSFRDTSEKLFFGSGTQLSVL.

There are a few counts of this clone. The gene calls are TRBV5-1 and TRBJ2-5; 9 nucleotides line up with TRBD1. V was clipped by 1 base and J by 4 bases; unmatched bases: 8. CDR3 size: 16 residues. Germline CDR1 SGHRS, CDR2 YFSETQ. The CDR3 DNA reads TGCGCCAGCAGCTTGCACCCCGCGGGACAGGGAGAGACCCAGTACTTC. Amino acids: CASSLHPAGQGETQYF.

Only a few counts were recorded for this clone. This rearrangement joins TRBV6-5 to TRBJ1-1; a weak D match, TRBD1 (6 bases). The V end was cut by 2 bases, the J end by 4 bases, with 14 bases between. Germline V gene sequence: CDR1 MNHEY, CDR2 SVGAGI. This CDR3 region has 15 residues. The CDR3 protein is CASSYPRGGVTEAFF. CDR3 nucleotide sequence: TGTGCCAGCAGTTACCCTAGGGGGGGCGTCACTGAAGCTTTCTTT.

The rearrangement joins TRBV6-1 to TRBJ1-1; no clear D. The CDR3 is made up of 12 amino acids. V was clipped by 3 bases and J by 5 bases, with 7 bases between them. Germline V CDR1 and CDR2: MNHNS, SASEGT. The CDR3, as DNA: TGTGCCAGCAGTGAGAGGGTGACTGAAGCTTTCTTT. This translates into CASSERVTEAFF.

The chain has TRBV11-2 and TRBJ2-2, with 9 bases lining up with TRBD2. Looked up from germline, CDR1 is SGHAT and CDR2 is FQNNGV. The CDR3 spans 17 residues. Trimming removed 0 bases from V and 6 bases from J; junction bases left unmatched: 8. The CDR3 loop is CASSLDLGLAVAGELFF. The CDR3 bases are TGTGCCAGCAGCTTAGATTTGGGACTAGCTGTAGCCGGGGAGCTGTTTTTT.

V gene TRBV6-2 or TRBV6-3 combines with J gene TRBJ1-1; D uncertain. From germline, CDR1 is MNHEY and CDR2 SVGEGT. CDR3 length: 14 amino acids. Trimming took off 3 bases at V and 5 bases at J, with 13 bases between the two ends. The CDR3 reads CASSYLHPGTEAFF. DNA for the CDR3: TGTGCCAGCAGTTATTTACACCCGGGGACTGAAGCTTTCTTT.

The chain carries TRBV7-9 and TRBJ2-7; no reliable D call. Germline assignment: CDR1 SEHNR and CDR2 FQNEAQ (reference sequence). Trimming removed 5 bases from V and 2 bases from J, with 19 bases in between. CDR3 length equals 16 residues. CDR3 loop: CASSPPSLSTTYEQYF. CDR3 sequence (DNA): TGTGCCAGCAGCCCCCCGTCCCTATCCACGACCTACGAGCAGTACTTC.